This T cell receptor delta chain was identified during a study of γδ T cells in repeated Plasmodium falciparum infection. This clone was seen more than once but under ten times. The mismatch at residue 7 between this DNA's translation and the TCRdb protein of a much larger clone likely reflects a read error; the protein shown is translated from the DNA. TCRdb called clones anew from the multiplex PCR reads with CATT. The repertoire has some 100,000 delta-chain clones, approximately 1.4% of them found once; the top ten carry around 8.5%. Bulk repertoires came from Vgamma9/Vdelta2+ or Vdelta2-negative gammadelta T cells flow-sorted from PBMC. CDR3 size: 22 residues. CDR1 and CDR2 (germline): GEAIGNYY, EKD. The junction had 19 bases not matched to a gene; V was cut back by 0 bases and J by 0 bases.

The source of this sequence is a pool of human donors (malaria-infected and uninfected, not separated). Source material: gamma-delta T cells from blood. This sequence joins TRDV2 and TRDJ1; 12 bases line up with TRDD3. Germline matching of the DNA provided the J gene here, since TCRdb leaves it blank. The CDR3 region is CACDTPNSGPLGDTPDTDKLIF. The CDR3 coding sequence is TGTGCCTGTGACACCCCCAATTCAGGCCCACTGGGGGATACTCCGGACACCGATAAACTCATCTTT.